These 32 T cell receptor beta chains originate from one sample sequenced in a study of shared clonotypes between healthy human individuals. Naive CD8 cells were CD45RO-negative, positively selected for CCR7, excluding terminally differentiated effector memory CD45RA+ cells. Profiling relied on immunoSEQ multiplex PCR, and the TCRdb table lists in-frame clones only, not all of them. The table records roughly 2 million clones, over 85% of them present only once. Material: naive CD8+ T cells sorted from blood. All receptors derive from a man younger than 35 in good health.

The V gene is TRBV7-2, the J gene TRBJ1-2; D is unclear. Trimming shortened V by 3 bases and J by 4 bases, and 9 bases separated the two germline ends. CDR1 and CDR2 (germline): SGHTA, FQGNSA. The CDR3 loop spans 13 amino acids. CDR3 region: CASSFPEGYGYTF. The CDR3 nucleotides are TGTGCCAGCAGCTTCCCGGAGGGCTATGGCTACACCTTC.

The J gene is TRBJ2-5, the V gene TRBV5-4; 8 bases line up with TRBD1. The CDR3 totals 16 residues. The J segment lost 1 base and the V segment lost 3 bases, leaving 8 bases of the junction unmatched. Looked up from germline, CDR1 is SGHNT and CDR2 is YYREEE (reference sequence). This CDR3 is CASSSLNGQGQETQYF. Written as DNA, the CDR3 is TGTGCCAGCAGCTCCCTCAATGGACAGGGCCAAGAGACCCAGTACTTC.

As to this clone: The sample carries other DNA sequences with the same CDR3. DNA for the CDR3: TGTGCCAGCAGCGTAGGGGGATACCAAGAGACCCAGTACTTC. It specifies CASSVGGYQETQYF. The chain links TRBV9 to TRBJ2-5, with no clear D. In germline, CDR1 is SGDLS, CDR2 YYNGEE. Deletions cut 0 bases from V and 0 bases from J, with 6 bases between. The CDR3 is made up of 14 amino acids.

The V call is TRBV5-1, the J call TRBJ1-1; weak D call: TRBD1 (6 bases). With 2 bases removed from V and 1 base from J, the gap between germline ends came to 21 bases. The CDR3 has 18 residues. The germline V gene has CDR1 SGHRS and CDR2 YFSETQ. For the CDR3, the DNA is TGCGCCAGCAGCTTATTCTTTTGGGAGGGGGGCGAGAACACTGAAGCTTTCTTT. This codes for CASSLFFWEGGENTEAFF.

This clone appeared a single time. The gene calls are TRBV4-1 and TRBJ2-1, with TRBD2 matching over 8 bases. The CDR3 extends over 17 amino acids. Per germline, CDR1 MGHRA and CDR2 YSYEKL. Germline trimming cut 1 base from V and 8 bases from J; bases unmatched to any gene: 13. CDR3 in amino acids: CASSQGPGLGGIDEQFF. CDR3 bases: TGCGCCAGCAGCCAAGGCCCGGGACTAGGGGGGATAGATGAGCAGTTCTTC.

The rearrangement links TRBV14 to TRBJ2-3; 8 bases are a match to TRBD2. Germline trimming cut 0 bases from V and 4 bases from J; bases unmatched to any gene: 9. There are 17 residues in the CDR3. CDR1 is SGHDN, CDR2 FVKESK, per germline. The CDR3 protein is CASSQEAGEGFADTQYF. The CDR3 nucleotides read TGTGCCAGCAGCCAAGAAGCGGGAGAGGGGTTTGCAGATACGCAGTATTTT.

The genes are TRBV7-9 and TRBJ1-4; 8 bases line up with TRBD1. With 5 bases clipped from V and 2 bases from J, the junction kept 1 base outside the gene matches. Germline loops: CDR1 SEHNR, CDR2 FQNEAQ (reference sequence). The CDR3 extends over 14 amino acids. The CDR3 region has the DNA TGTGCCAGCAGCCGGACAGGGACTAATGAAAAACTGTTTTTT. It codes for CASSRTGTNEKLFF.

This chain connects TRBV27 to TRBJ1-3; D is perhaps TRBD1 (6 bases). This CDR3 region has 16 residues. In germline, CDR1 is MNHEY, CDR2 SMNVEV (reference sequence). V gave up 0 bases and J gave up 2 bases, with 11 bases separating them. The CDR3 protein is CASSLSAGAAGNTIYF. In DNA form, the CDR3 reads TGTGCCAGCAGTTTATCCGCAGGGGCCGCTGGAAACACCATATATTTT.

This clone was recorded only once. Other DNA sequences in the same sample also yield this CDR3. V usage is TRBV7-2 and J usage is TRBJ2-7; a weak D match, TRBD2 (6 bases). The germline V and J ends were trimmed by 3 bases and 0 bases, with 6 bases remaining between them. The CDR3 loop spans 13 amino acids. CDR1 is SGHTA, CDR2 FQGNSA, per germline. CDR3 in amino acids: CASSFSGSYEQYF. CDR3 coding DNA: TGTGCCAGCAGCTTTAGCGGCTCCTACGAGCAGTACTTC.

V and J are TRBV28 and TRBJ2-2; TRBD1 is a possible D gene (5 bases). CDR1 and CDR2 (germline): MDHEN, SYDVKM. This CDR3 has 18 residues. Trimming removed 1 base at V and 3 bases at J, with 18 bases between. CDR3 region: CASSLSQGKLEYTGELFF. The CDR3 DNA sequence: TGTGCCAGCAGTTTATCCCAGGGAAAGTTGGAGTACACCGGGGAGCTGTTTTTT. The full variable domain, in which reference TRBV28 and TRBJ2-2 provide the parts outside the CDR3, is DVKVTQSSRYLVKRTGEKVFLECVQDMDHENMFWYRQDPGLGLRLIYFSYDVKMKEKGDIPEGYSVSREKKERFSLILESASTNQTSMYLCASSLSQGKLEYTGELFFGEGSRLTVL.

The V call is TRBV5-1, the J call TRBJ2-7; no clear D gene. There are 12 residues in the CDR3. Germline V gene lookup returns CDR1 SGHRS and CDR2 YFSETQ. Deletions cut 4 bases from V and 3 bases from J, with 8 bases between. The CDR3 is CASSGDHYEQYF. CDR3 DNA: TGCGCCAGCAGCGGGGATCACTACGAGCAGTACTTC.

The V gene is TRBV9, the J gene TRBJ2-2, with 9 bases matching TRBD2. The germline gives CDR1 SGDLS, CDR2 YYNGEE. The CDR3 consists of 18 residues. V was clipped by 4 bases and J by 7 bases; unmatched bases: 17. CDR3 bases: TGTGCCAGCAGCCTCCAAGATCAGGCGGGGGGGCCCGGCGGGGAGCTGTTTTTT. This encodes CASSLQDQAGGPGGELFF.

This sequence joins TRBV13 and TRBJ2-1; 7 bases fit TRBD2. This CDR3 region has 16 residues. V lost 6 bases and J lost 0; bases outside the gene matches: 8. CDR1 is PRHDT and CDR2 is FYEKMQ in the germline V gene (reference sequence). The DNA for the CDR3 is TGTGCCAGCAGTGAGCGGGACCCGCCCTCCTACAATGAGCAGTTCTTC. This translates into CASSERDPPSYNEQFF.

The rearrangement links TRBV19 to TRBJ2-2; D gene uncertain. Germline assignment: CDR1 LNHDA and CDR2 SQIVND (reference sequence). Trimming took off 8 bases at V and 4 bases at J, with 14 bases between the two ends. The CDR3 is 14 amino acids. The CDR3 loop is CASRELWGTGELFF. CDR3 in DNA: TGTGCCAGTCGTGAGCTCTGGGGCACCGGGGAGCTGTTTTTT.

The V call is TRBV9, the J call TRBJ1-2; D gene unclear. There are 15 residues in the CDR3. The V end was cut by 0 bases, the J end by 7 bases, with 16 bases between. Germline CDR1 is SGDLS and CDR2 is YYNGEE. CDR3 protein: CASSVEISWGGGYTF. The CDR3, as DNA: TGTGCCAGCAGCGTAGAAATATCCTGGGGAGGTGGCTACACCTTC.

The chain joins TRBV7-9 to TRBJ1-4; D is perhaps TRBD1 (6 bases). The V gene's germline CDR1 is SEHNR and CDR2 FQNEAQ (reference sequence). The V end lost 1 base, the J end lost 4 bases, and 13 bases lay between the germline ends. The CDR3 totals 16 residues. The CDR3 bases are TGTGCCAGCAGCTTAGTTGGGGGCGAGGGTAATGAAAAACTGTTTTTT. Its translation is CASSLVGGEGNEKLFF.

This chain uses TRBV28 with TRBJ2-5; D possibly corresponds to TRBD1 (6 bases). Trimming cost V 3 bases and J 4 bases, with 18 bases left between them. CDR3 size: 16 residues. CDR1 and CDR2 from the germline V gene are MDHEN and SYDVKM. The CDR3 is CASSFWTDEGRETQYF. The CDR3 DNA reads as TGTGCCAGCAGTTTCTGGACAGACGAGGGAAGAGAGACCCAGTACTTC.

The rearrangement joins TRBV15 to TRBJ2-4, with no clear D. Germline loops: CDR1 LNHNV, CDR2 YYDKDF (reference sequence). The CDR3 contains 13 residues. Trimming shortened V by 0 bases and J by 13 bases, and 13 bases separated the two germline ends. The CDR3 loop reads CATSRDLWEQQYF. The DNA of the CDR3 is TGTGCCACCAGCAGAGATCTCTGGGAACAGCAGTACTTC.

The J gene is TRBJ1-6, the V gene TRBV2; TRBD1 agrees at 7 bases. The CDR3 has 16 amino acids. Germline V gene lookup returns CDR1 SNHLY and CDR2 FYNNEI. The ends lost 6 bases at V and 10 bases at J; junction bases unmatched: 15. In DNA, the CDR3 is TGTGCCAGCAGCCTAAACAGGGGAAACCTTTTGTCACCCCTCCACTTT. Its protein product is CASSLNRGNLLSPLHF.

Note on this clone: Other DNA sequences in the same sample also yield this CDR3. The chain couples TRBV7-9 to TRBJ2-7; D not certain. From germline, CDR1 is SEHNR and CDR2 FQNEAQ (reference sequence). The CDR3 spans 12 residues. V lost 1 base, J lost 3 bases, and 4 bases lay in between. CDR3 in amino acids: CASSLESYEQYF. The CDR3 region has the DNA TGTGCCAGCAGCTTAGAAAGCTACGAGCAGTACTTC.

The chain couples TRBV6-6 to TRBJ2-1, with 8 bases fitting TRBD2. Trimming at V came to 2 bases and at J to 4 bases, leaving 7 bases not matched to a gene. Germline-derived CDR1 and CDR2 are MNHNY and SVGAGI (reference sequence). The CDR3 spans 16 residues. This CDR3 is CASSYPGGGSYNEQFF. Written as DNA, the CDR3 is TGTGCCAGCAGTTACCCGGGAGGGGGATCGTACAATGAGCAGTTCTTC.

The chain uses TRBV27 and TRBJ1-6, with D unresolved. The CDR3 runs to 14 residues. Germline loops: CDR1 MNHEY, CDR2 SMNVEV (reference sequence). V lost 2 bases and J lost 8, with 10 bases in between. CDR3 sequence (DNA): TGTGCCAGCAGTTTAGAGGGCCCACATTCACCCCTCCACTTT. Translated: CASSLEGPHSPLHF.

This chain uses TRBV13 with TRBJ2-3; 8 nucleotides match TRBD2. V shed 5 bases and J 8 bases; nucleotides not matched to a gene: 9. The CDR3 is made up of 14 amino acids. Germline lookup yields CDR1 PRHDT and CDR2 FYEKMQ (reference sequence). The CDR3 loop reads CASSPGLDPVTQYF. The CDR3 nucleotides read TGTGCCAGCAGCCCGGGACTAGACCCCGTTACGCAGTATTTT. Variable domain in full (rest from reference TRBV13 and TRBJ2-3): AAGVIQSPRHLIKEKRETATLKCYPIPRHDTVYWYQQGPGQDPQFLISFYEKMQSDKGSIPDRFSAQQFSDYHSELNMSSLELGDSALYFCASSPGLDPVTQYFGPGTRLTVL.

The rearrangement links TRBV7-9 to TRBJ2-7, with 7 bases lining up with TRBD1. This CDR3 contains 15 residues. Trimming at V came to 4 bases and at J to 4 bases, leaving 10 bases not matched to a gene. The germline V gene has CDR1 SEHNR and CDR2 FQNEAQ (reference sequence). The CDR3, as DNA: TGTGCCAGCAGCTCTTTAATGGGACAGATTTACGAGCAGTACTTC. Translation gives CASSSLMGQIYEQYF.

On this clone: The germline gene is not matched at one end of the junction; a read error may be the cause. The chain has TRBV18 and TRBJ1-4, with D possibly being TRBD1 (5 bases). The CDR3 totals 15 residues. Germline V gene lookup returns CDR1 KGHSH and CDR2 LQKENI. The chain's CDR3 is CASSPQTARNEKLLF. In DNA, the CDR3 is TGTGCCAGCTCACCGCAGACAGCCCGTAATGAAAAACTGCTTTTT.

V and J are TRBV10-3 and TRBJ2-7; D uncertain. The V and J ends lost 10 bases and 3 bases respectively, with 22 bases between them. CDR1 ENHRY and CDR2 SYGVKD come from the germline V gene. The CDR3 covers 15 residues. DNA for the CDR3: TGTGCCACCCTTCAAGCAGACGGTAGGGTCTACGAGCAGTACTTC. It specifies CATLQADGRVYEQYF.

The CDR3 protein is CASSQGWGEGELFF. The CDR3 DNA sequence: TGCGCCAGCAGCCAAGGTTGGGGAGAGGGGGAGCTGTTTTTT. This chain uses TRBV4-1 with TRBJ2-2; perhaps TRBD2 as D (5 bases). CDR1 and CDR2 (germline): MGHRA, YSYEKL. The CDR3 extends over 14 amino acids. The V and J ends lost 1 base and 8 bases respectively, with 11 bases between them.

This clone was counted only a few times. The chain combines TRBV19 with TRBJ1-5, with D hard to call. V was cut by 10 bases and J by 0 bases, with 7 bases left in between. The CDR3 has 12 amino acids. Germline V CDR1 and CDR2: LNHDA, SQIVND (reference sequence). The CDR3 region is CAIYDSNQPQHF. The CDR3 DNA reads as TGTGCCATCTATGATAGCAATCAGCCCCAGCATTTT.

Turning to this clone: Other DNA sequences in the sample encode the same CDR3. The CDR3 reads CASSYGGTYEQYF. CDR3 coding DNA: TGTGCCAGCAGTTACGGTGGGACCTACGAGCAGTACTTC. The gene calls are TRBV6-5 and TRBJ2-7; D is undetermined. In germline, CDR1 is MNHEY, CDR2 SVGAGI. CDR3 length: 13 residues. V was trimmed by 2 bases and J by 2 bases, leaving 7 bases between them.

The chain recombines TRBV6-5 with TRBJ1-2; D might be TRBD1 (5 bases). Germline CDR1 is MNHEY and CDR2 is SVGAGI. The CDR3 loop spans 15 amino acids. Trimming stripped 5 bases from V and 6 bases from J, with 19 bases between. The CDR3: CASSPMEGPWDGYTF. The CDR3, as DNA: TGTGCCAGCAGTCCCATGGAGGGGCCTTGGGATGGCTACACCTTC.

Written as DNA, the CDR3 is TGTGCCAGCAGTTTATTTCGTCAGGCACTCAATGAGCAGTTCTTC. This codes for CASSLFRQALNEQFF. The V call is TRBV28, the J call TRBJ2-1, with unresolved D. This CDR3 has 15 residues. V gave up 1 base and J gave up 6 bases, with 13 bases separating them. CDR1 and CDR2 (germline): MDHEN, SYDVKM.

The chain carries TRBV27 and TRBJ1-1; 7 nucleotides line up with TRBD1. J lost 5 bases, V lost 2 bases, and 5 bases had no gene match. Germline values: CDR1 MNHEY, CDR2 SMNVEV (reference sequence). This CDR3 has 14 residues. Here the CDR3 reads CASSLVGQETEAFF. The CDR3 DNA is TGTGCCAGCAGTTTAGTAGGACAGGAAACTGAAGCTTTCTTT.